This passage covers 24 T cell receptor beta chains from one sample sequenced in a study of blood T cells in healthy people across ages. It was with a sample-barcoded 5' primer and a J-beta primer mix that a second PCR of roughly 6 to 12 cycles was run. TCRdb reprocessed the 5' RACE reads with MiXCR, giving one entry per CDR3 protein. The sample consists of 980,000 or so distinct CDR3 sequences, roughly 50% of them appearing once. The sequencing sample was made of blood. The receptors derive from a man aged 25 to 40 in good health.

The V gene is TRBV7-2, the J gene TRBJ2-7, with D possibly matching TRBD1 (6 bases). The germline V and J ends were trimmed by 4 bases and 6 bases, with 22 bases remaining between them. Germline loops: CDR1 SGHTA, CDR2 FQGNSA. The CDR3 is 16 amino acids. CDR3 residues: CASSSALLTGGGEQYF. In DNA form, the CDR3 reads TGTGCCAGCAGCTCAGCGCTCTTGACAGGTGGTGGCGAGCAGTACTTC.

The chain has TRBV28 and TRBJ2-7; weak D call: TRBD1 (6 bases). With 5 bases removed from V and 9 bases from J, the gap between germline ends came to 14 bases. Germline CDR1 MDHEN, CDR2 SYDVKM. This CDR3 has 12 amino acids. This CDR3 is CASSVTGVLQYF. CDR3 nucleotides: TGTGCCAGCAGTGTGACAGGAGTTTTGCAGTACTTC.

V and J are TRBV20-1 and TRBJ2-7, with D possibly being TRBD1 (6 bases). V lost 4 bases and J lost 12, with 16 bases in between. The CDR3 is made up of 11 amino acids. Germline V gives CDR1 DFQATT, CDR2 SNEGSKA (reference sequence). The CDR3 protein is CSANMDSAGYF. CDR3 sequence (DNA): TGCAGTGCTAACATGGACAGCGCTGGGTACTTC.

The rearrangement uses TRBV5-6 and TRBJ1-6; D possibly corresponds to TRBD1 (5 bases). Deletions cut 1 base from V and 8 bases from J, with 10 bases between. Germline V gene sequence: CDR1 SGHDT, CDR2 YYEEEE. This CDR3 comprises 14 residues. CDR3 sequence (DNA): TGTGCCAGCAGCTTGCCAGCCAGGGATTCACCCCTCCACTTT. This encodes CASSLPARDSPLHF.

The chain employs TRBV7-9 and TRBJ2-5; D ambiguous. Looked up from germline, CDR1 is SEHNR and CDR2 is FQNEAQ (reference sequence). Deletions cut 8 bases from V and 5 bases from J, with 9 bases between. The CDR3 extends over 11 amino acids. CDR3 in amino acids: CASGVIETQYF. The CDR3 coding sequence is TGTGCCAGCGGAGTGATTGAGACCCAGTACTTC.

The chain joins TRBV28 to TRBJ2-1; possible D gene TRBD1, 6 bases. This CDR3 is built from 16 residues. Trimming cost V 2 bases and J 0 bases, with 11 bases left between them. In germline, CDR1 is MDHEN, CDR2 SYDVKM. CDR3 region: CASSLQGMSSYNEQFF. CDR3 coding DNA: TGTGCCAGCAGTTTACAGGGGATGAGCTCCTACAATGAGCAGTTCTTC. The entire variable domain, with the rest obtained from reference TRBV28 and TRBJ2-1, is as follows: DVKVTQSSRYLVKRTGEKVFLECVQDMDHENMFWYRQDPGLGLRLIYFSYDVKMKEKGDIPEGYSVSREKKERFSLILESASTNQTSMYLCASSLQGMSSYNEQFFGPGTRLTVL.

This sequence joins TRBV27 and TRBJ1-4; TRBD1 matches 7 bases. The CDR3 contains 14 residues. Looked up from germline, CDR1 is MNHEY and CDR2 is SMNVEV (reference sequence). J gave up 3 bases and V 6 bases, and 4 bases lay outside the gene matches. CDR3 sequence (DNA): TGTGCCAGCAGACACAGGGGACCTAATGAAAAACTGTTTTTT. Translation gives CASRHRGPNEKLFF.

The rearrangement uses TRBV6-2 or TRBV6-3 and TRBJ2-6; D may correspond to TRBD1 or TRBD2 (5 bases each). CDR1 and CDR2 from the germline V gene are MNHEY and SVGEGT. This CDR3 has 17 residues. Trimming took 0 bases from V and 4 from J, leaving 13 bases between them. CDR3 loop: CASSYSTAGRGANVLTF. As DNA, the CDR3 is TGTGCCAGCAGTTACTCGACGGCAGGGAGAGGGGCCAACGTCCTGACTTTC.

The chain links TRBV4-2 to TRBJ1-1; D might be TRBD1 (6 bases). The V end was cut by 2 bases, the J end by 6 bases, with 10 bases between. The germline CDR1 and CDR2 sequences are LGHNA and YNFKEQ. The CDR3 runs 13 residues. This chain's CDR3 is CASSQSDRPEAFF. DNA of the CDR3: TGTGCCAGCAGCCAATCGGACAGACCTGAAGCTTTCTTT.

The chain carries TRBV20-1 and TRBJ1-1; D is undetermined. V was pared by 5 bases and J by 9 bases, with 7 bases between. The CDR3 spans 9 residues. Germline lookup yields CDR1 DFQATT and CDR2 SNEGSKA (reference sequence). The CDR3 nucleotides are TGCAGTGCTGCCTCTCAAGCTTTCTTT. Amino acids: CSAASQAFF.

This chain links TRBV28 with TRBJ2-2; D gene unclear. CDR1 is MDHEN and CDR2 is SYDVKM in the germline V gene. Deletions cut 4 bases from V and 5 bases from J, with 8 bases between. The CDR3 totals 13 residues. CDR3 DNA: TGTGCCAGCAGTTCCCTGACAACCGGGGAGCTGTTTTTT. Its translation: CASSSLTTGELFF.

The chain carries TRBV27 and TRBJ2-6; D call uncertain. Germline values: CDR1 MNHEY, CDR2 SMNVEV (reference sequence). V shed 5 bases and J shed 0 bases, with 8 bases lying between them. The CDR3 totals 15 residues. The CDR3 DNA reads TGTGCCAGCAGTGCCTACACCTCTGGGGCCAACGTCCTGACTTTC. It specifies CASSAYTSGANVLTF.

This chain connects TRBV12-3 or TRBV12-4 to TRBJ2-1, with TRBD2 identical over 15 bases. V lost 6 bases to trimming and J lost 2 bases; unmatched junction nucleotides: 11. The CDR3 totals 19 residues. CDR3 sequence reads: CASRRLGLAGGPTYNEQFF. The CDR3 nucleotides are TGTGCCAGCAGGCGCCTGGGACTAGCGGGGGGCCCTACCTACAATGAGCAGTTCTTC.

This sequence joins TRBV20-1 and TRBJ2-4, with D perhaps given as TRBD1 or TRBD2 (5 bases each). CDR3 length: 15 amino acids. The V end lost 5 bases, the J end lost 15 bases, and 29 bases lay between the germline ends. Per the germline V gene, CDR1 is DFQATT and CDR2 is SNEGSKA (reference sequence). CDR3 DNA: TGCAGTGCTGGCGGCTCTGGGGGATACTCCTACGAGCGGTACTTC. This sequence encodes CSAGGSGGYSYERYF.

This clonotype was recorded once. This chain joins TRBV6-1 and TRBJ1-5, with no clear D. The germline V and J ends were trimmed by 7 bases and 0 bases, with 10 bases remaining between them. The CDR3 has 14 residues. Germline lookup yields CDR1 MNHNS and CDR2 SASEGT. This CDR3 reads CASIGRNSNQPQHF. The DNA for the CDR3 is TGTGCCAGCATAGGAAGGAATAGCAATCAGCCCCAGCATTTT.

This clonotype was seen only a few times. The rearrangement uses TRBV21-1 and TRBJ2-7. TRBV21-1 represents a pseudogene. This CDR3 is 17 amino acids long. The CDR3, as DNA: TGTGCCAGCAGCAAAGTTGTTACACCCAGGAGCTCCTACGAGCAGTACTTC. As protein: CASSKVVTPRSSYEQYF.

The J gene is TRBJ2-2, the V gene TRBV14, with 9 bases aligning to TRBD2. The V and J ends lost 0 bases and 1 base, in that order; junction bases with no gene match: 6. The CDR3 sequence is 18 residues long. Per germline, CDR1 SGHDN and CDR2 FVKESK. CDR3 residues: CASSQEGSLAGNTGELFF. Here the CDR3 DNA reads TGTGCCAGCAGCCAAGAAGGTTCACTAGCGGGGAACACCGGGGAGCTGTTTTTT.

A note on this clonotype: Being one base from a much bigger clone, this may be a read error. The chain is built from TRBV7-2 and TRBJ2-1, with TRBD2 matching over 13 bases. The CDR3 consists of 17 residues. The V gene's germline CDR1 is SGHTA and CDR2 FQGNSA. CDR3 bases: TGTGCCAGCAGCTTGGGATCGACTAGCGGGGGGTACAATAAGCAGTTCTTC. It is translated as CASSLGSTSGGYNKQFF.

The DNA for the CDR3 is TGTGCCAGCAGCCAGAACAGGGATGGCGAGCAGTACTTC. Translating gives CASSQNRDGEQYF. The chain uses TRBV3-1 and TRBJ2-7, with D possibly matching TRBD1 (6 bases). V dropped 3 bases and J dropped 6 bases, with 12 bases sitting between them. CDR1 and CDR2 from the germline V gene are LGHDT and YNNKEL (reference sequence). This CDR3 contains 13 residues.

This chain links TRBV20-1 with TRBJ2-7; 11 positions match TRBD2. Germline V gene lookup returns CDR1 DFQATT and CDR2 SNEGSKA (reference sequence). Trimming at V came to 7 bases and at J to 3 bases, leaving 14 bases not matched to a gene. The CDR3 has 16 residues. The CDR3 protein is CSVDQTSGVFGYEQYF. CDR3 DNA sequence: TGCAGTGTTGACCAGACTAGCGGGGTTTTTGGCTACGAGCAGTACTTC.

The chain is built from TRBV5-1 and TRBJ2-7, with TRBD2 as a possible D gene (6 bases). The ends were cut back, 6 bases at V and 4 bases at J, with 23 bases in the middle. The germline gives CDR1 SGHRS, CDR2 YFSETQ. The CDR3 length is 16 residues. CDR3 residues: CASKKSTGDFSYEQYF. The CDR3 DNA reads TGCGCCAGCAAAAAATCTACTGGGGACTTCTCTTACGAGCAGTACTTC.

The CDR3 DNA reads TGTGCCAGCAGCCACAGCGGGGTAAGCTCCTACGAGCAGTACTTC. Encoded protein: CASSHSGVSSYEQYF. The chain uses TRBV3-1 and TRBJ2-7; TRBD2 agrees at 7 bases. CDR3 length equals 15 residues. After removal of 3 bases from V and 0 bases from J, the junction contained 5 bases not matched to a gene. Germline V gene data show CDR1 as LGHDT and CDR2 as YNNKEL (reference sequence).

This clonotype showed up just a few times. The chain has TRBV14 and TRBJ1-2; TRBD1 matches at 9 bases. There are 15 residues in the CDR3. With 0 bases clipped from V and 8 bases from J, the junction kept 7 bases outside the gene matches. From germline, CDR1 is SGHDN and CDR2 FVKESK. The DNA for the CDR3 is TGTGCCAGCAGCCAAGACCGACCGGGACAGGGAGGCTACACCTTC. Amino acids: CASSQDRPGQGGYTF.

This sequence joins TRBV11-1 and TRBJ2-7, with a weak D call TRBD1 (5 bases). CDR3 size: 15 residues. Germline CDR1 is SGHAT and CDR2 is FQDESV (reference sequence). The V gene lost 5 bases and the J gene lost 2 bases, with 16 bases spanning the gap. The CDR3 loop is CASSTHQGWAYEQYF. The CDR3 bases are TGTGCCAGCAGCACCCACCAGGGCTGGGCCTACGAGCAGTACTTC.